These T cell receptor beta chains were read from a single sample in a study of cytomegalovirus exposure and HLA in healthy donors. This table comes from immunoSEQ multiplex PCR, and its TCRdb copy is limited to in-frame clones, with some not included. The data contain about 95,000 clones, roughly 82% of them singletons. Material for sequencing was PBMCs. The receptors originated from a man younger than 45 in good health and CMV-seropositive. CDR3s include the opening cysteine and the closing phenylalanine or tryptophan. D genes are given only for firm matches. Where a row states a size, it is once, few, many or the class of an expanded clone; other rows omit it.

clone size: NA; V gene: TRBV6-1; J gene: TRBJ1-1; D gene: TRBD1; CDR3 protein: CASSDDRGRVEAFF; CDR3 DNA: TGTGCCAGCAGTGACGACAGGGGGCGGGTTGAAGCTTTCTTT
clone size: NA; V gene: TRBV29-1; J gene: TRBJ2-3; D gene: NA; CDR3 protein: CSVVGTDTQYF; CDR3 DNA: TGCAGCGTTGTAGGCACAGATACGCAGTATTTT
clone size: once; V gene: TRBV18; J gene: TRBJ2-1; D gene: TRBD2; CDR3 protein: CASSGLSGSRNEQFF; CDR3 DNA: TGTGCCAGCTCAGGGCTTAGCGGGAGTCGCAATGAGCAGTTCTTC
clone size: NA; V gene: TRBV5-1; J gene: TRBJ1-1; D gene: NA; CDR3 protein: CASSYNMNTEAFF; CDR3 DNA: TGCGCCAGCAGCTATAACATGAACACTGAAGCTTTCTTT
clone size: once; V gene: TRBV4-1; J gene: TRBJ2-1; D gene: TRBD2; CDR3 protein: CASSQVQRELYNEQFF; CDR3 DNA: TGCGCCAGCAGCCAAGTTCAGCGGGAACTTTACAATGAGCAGTTCTTC
clone size: NA; V gene: TRBV11-3; J gene: TRBJ2-1; D gene: NA; CDR3 protein: CASSFGDYNEQFF; CDR3 DNA: TGTGCCAGCAGCTTCGGGGACTACAATGAGCAGTTCTTC
clone size: NA; V gene: TRBV27; J gene: TRBJ2-7; D gene: NA; CDR3 protein: CASSPRTRYEQYF; CDR3 DNA: TGTGCCAGCAGTCCAAGGACTCGGTACGAGCAGTACTTC
clone size: NA; V gene: TRBV28; J gene: TRBJ1-2; D gene: TRBD1; CDR3 protein: CASSGQGAYGYTF; CDR3 DNA: TGTGCCAGCAGCGGACAGGGTGCCTATGGCTACACCTTC
clone size: NA; V gene: TRBV4-1; J gene: TRBJ2-3; D gene: TRBD2; CDR3 protein: CASSQWSASGADTQYF; CDR3 DNA: TGCGCCAGCAGCCAATGGTCCGCTAGCGGCGCAGATACGCAGTATTTT
clone size: NA; V gene: TRBV5-1; J gene: TRBJ1-1; D gene: TRBD1; CDR3 protein: CASSPRTGGWTEAFF; CDR3 DNA: TGCGCCAGCAGCCCTAGGACAGGGGGATGGACTGAAGCTTTCTTT
clone size: NA; V gene: TRBV5-4; J gene: TRBJ2-2; D gene: TRBD2; CDR3 protein: CASSREDTGELFF; CDR3 DNA: TGTGCCAGCAGTCGGGAGGACACCGGGGAGCTGTTTTTT
clone size: NA; V gene: TRBV5-1; J gene: TRBJ2-5; D gene: NA; CDR3 protein: CASSFGPAGGQGETQYF; CDR3 DNA: TGCGCCAGCAGCTTTGGACCAGCGGGAGGACAGGGAGAGACCCAGTACTTC
clone size: NA; V gene: TRBV5-4; J gene: TRBJ2-5; D gene: TRBD1; CDR3 protein: CASSLGTVQETQYF; CDR3 DNA: TGTGCCAGCAGCCTCGGGACAGTACAAGAGACCCAGTACTTC
clone size: NA; V gene: TRBV11-2; J gene: TRBJ2-3; D gene: NA; CDR3 protein: CASSTVLAPRGLLISQYF; CDR3 DNA: TGTGCCAGCAGCACTGTTCTAGCGCCCAGAGGTCTTTTGATTTCGCAGTATTTT
clone size: NA; V gene: TRBV30; J gene: TRBJ2-2; D gene: TRBD2; CDR3 protein: CAWRQRDANTGELFF; CDR3 DNA: TGTGCCTGGAGGCAGCGGGACGCGAACACCGGGGAGCTGTTTTTT
clone size: NA; V gene: TRBV11-2; J gene: TRBJ2-1; D gene: TRBD2; CDR3 protein: CASSLGGGYNEQFF; CDR3 DNA: TGTGCCAGCAGCTTGGGCGGGGGGTACAATGAGCAGTTCTTC
clone size: NA; V gene: TRBV7-8; J gene: TRBJ2-3; D gene: NA; CDR3 protein: CASSFGTHTDTQYF; CDR3 DNA: TGTGCCAGCAGCTTCGGGACACACACAGATACGCAGTATTTT
clone size: NA; V gene: TRBV6-5; J gene: TRBJ2-7; D gene: NA; CDR3 protein: CASSYRAGSSYEQYF; CDR3 DNA: TGTGCCAGCAGTTACCGAGCGGGCAGCTCCTACGAGCAGTACTTC
clone size: NA; V gene: TRBV5-1; J gene: TRBJ1-3; D gene: NA; CDR3 protein: CASSLQTGTSSGNTIYF; CDR3 DNA: TGCGCCAGCAGCTTGCAGACAGGAACCAGCTCTGGAAACACCATATATTTT
clone size: NA; V gene: TRBV11-2; J gene: TRBJ2-5; D gene: TRBD1; CDR3 protein: CASSFDRGPVETQYF; CDR3 DNA: TGTGCCAGCAGCTTCGACAGGGGCCCGGTGGAGACCCAGTACTTC
clone size: NA; V gene: TRBV19; J gene: TRBJ1-2; D gene: NA; CDR3 protein: CASSSYRPEDPYGYTF; CDR3 DNA: TGTGCCAGTAGTTCGTACAGGCCCGAAGACCCCTATGGCTACACCTTC
clone size: NA; V gene: TRBV5-5; J gene: TRBJ1-4; D gene: NA; CDR3 protein: CASSFRSGSSRTTNEKLFF; CDR3 DNA: TGTGCCAGCAGCTTTAGGTCGGGGAGTTCACGGACAACTAATGAAAAACTGTTTTTT
clone size: NA; V gene: TRBV14; J gene: TRBJ2-7; D gene: TRBD2; CDR3 protein: CASSPAGAGGEQYF; CDR3 DNA: TGTGCCAGCAGCCCAGCGGGGGCGGGCGGCGAGCAGTACTTC
clone size: few; V gene: TRBV11-2; J gene: TRBJ1-1; D gene: NA; CDR3 protein: CASSDDGGKRNTEAFF; CDR3 DNA: TGTGCCAGCAGCGACGACGGCGGTAAGAGGAACACTGAAGCTTTCTTT
clone size: NA; V gene: TRBV18; J gene: TRBJ2-7; D gene: NA; CDR3 protein: CASSRDGAPGTYEQYF; CDR3 DNA: TGTGCCAGCTCACGCGACGGGGCACCTGGGACATACGAGCAGTACTTC
clone size: NA; V gene: TRBV28; J gene: TRBJ1-1; D gene: TRBD1; CDR3 protein: CASSRQGPEAFF; CDR3 DNA: TGTGCCAGCAGCCGACAGGGGCCTGAAGCTTTCTTT
clone size: NA; V gene: TRBV28; J gene: TRBJ2-7; D gene: TRBD1; CDR3 protein: CASRDRGVLGYF; CDR3 DNA: TGTGCCAGCAGAGACAGGGGGGTCCTGGGGTACTTC
clone size: NA; V gene: TRBV4-3; J gene: TRBJ2-2; D gene: NA; CDR3 protein: CASSQVGRGTMNTGELFF; CDR3 DNA: TGCGCCAGCAGCCAAGTGGGGCGGGGTACTATGAACACCGGGGAGCTGTTTTTT
clone size: NA; V gene: TRBV10-1; J gene: TRBJ2-1; D gene: NA; CDR3 protein: CASSELGPATNEQFF; CDR3 DNA: TGCGCCAGCAGTGAGTTGGGGCCGGCAACCAATGAGCAGTTCTTC
clone size: NA; V gene: TRBV29-1; J gene: TRBJ2-3; D gene: NA; CDR3 protein: CSAMLADTQYF; CDR3 DNA: TGCAGCGCCATGCTAGCAGATACGCAGTATTTT
clone size: NA; V gene: TRBV6-5; J gene: TRBJ2-2; D gene: NA; CDR3 protein: CASSYSIQNTGELFF; CDR3 DNA: TGTGCCAGCAGTTACTCGATTCAGAACACCGGGGAGCTGTTTTTT
clone size: NA; V gene: TRBV5-1; J gene: TRBJ2-1; D gene: NA; CDR3 protein: CASSLAAAVSYNEQFF; CDR3 DNA: TGCGCCAGCAGCTTGGCTGCGGCGGTCTCCTACAATGAGCAGTTCTTC
clone size: NA; V gene: TRBV29-1; J gene: TRBJ2-2; D gene: TRBD1; CDR3 protein: CSVARQGAGGELFF; CDR3 DNA: TGCAGCGTTGCCCGACAGGGGGCAGGCGGGGAGCTGTTTTTT
clone size: NA; V gene: TRBV5-1; J gene: TRBJ2-3; D gene: TRBD2; CDR3 protein: CASRWRLAGEGNTQYF; CDR3 DNA: TGCGCCAGCAGATGGAGACTAGCGGGAGAGGGGAATACGCAGTATTTT
clone size: NA; V gene: TRBV27; J gene: TRBJ2-2; D gene: NA; CDR3 protein: CASSLQGTGGELFF; CDR3 DNA: TGTGCCAGCAGTTTACAGGGAACGGGCGGGGAGCTGTTTTTT
clone size: NA; V gene: TRBV18; J gene: TRBJ2-3; D gene: TRBD2; CDR3 protein: CASSSTSGGSSSTDTQYF; CDR3 DNA: TGTGCCAGCTCATCGACTAGCGGGGGCTCTTCTAGCACAGATACGCAGTATTTT
clone size: NA; V gene: TRBV5-5; J gene: TRBJ1-2; D gene: TRBD1; CDR3 protein: CASSRQGSFDNGYTF; CDR3 DNA: TGTGCCAGCAGCCGACAGGGATCTTTTGACAATGGCTACACCTTC
clone size: NA; V gene: TRBV7-9; J gene: TRBJ2-1; D gene: NA; CDR3 protein: CASSPTANLPYNEQFF; CDR3 DNA: TGTGCCAGCAGCCCGACTGCGAATCTACCTTACAATGAGCAGTTCTTC
clone size: NA; V gene: TRBV11-2; J gene: TRBJ2-7; D gene: TRBD1; CDR3 protein: CASSLGPGTGYEQYF; CDR3 DNA: TGTGCCAGCAGCTTAGGTCCCGGGACAGGGTACGAGCAGTACTTC
clone size: NA; V gene: TRBV15; J gene: TRBJ2-5; D gene: NA; CDR3 protein: CATSGFSDSQETQYF; CDR3 DNA: TGTGCCACCAGCGGATTTTCCGACAGCCAAGAGACCCAGTACTTC